This T cell receptor beta chain was sequenced during a study of cytomegalovirus exposure and HLA in healthy donors (dated by TCRdb to about 2017). Looking at the study overall: An earlier analysis of roughly 570 of the donors reported around 280 Gb of sequence data and 117 million unique TCR beta sequences obtained from some 170 million T cells. The study used immunosequencing to profile the T cell repertoires of 670 or so subjects and linked those repertoires to cytomegalovirus serostatus. Rather than drawing on any new phenotypic data, the later analysis identified candidate immune exposures from TCR beta sequences and the way those sequences occurred across donors. Of the approximately 400 genotyped donors, roughly 76% were placed in the genetic ancestry cluster associated with self-reported Caucasian donors. On average, about 200,000 unique TCR beta nucleotide sequences were sequenced per donor among several hundred genotyped donors of the cohort, with roughly a sixth of those sequences being non-productive. Genome-wide SNP genotypes for about 65% of the roughly 700 donors were used in a later genetic analysis, which treated that subset as a discovery cohort. The study aimed to test whether cataloging public T cell receptors could reveal signatures of past pathogen exposure. A later analysis re-analyzed previously published TCR beta repertoires from 666 donors and added high-resolution HLA genotyping to study TCR occurrence patterns. To predict cytomegalovirus infection status, the study brought together high-throughput TCR immunosequencing, statistical association of individual TCRs with disease status, and machine learning. Besides the first cohort of 550 to 750 subjects, a separate validation cohort made up of roughly 120 different subjects was used. The number of typed donors differed by locus: roughly 629-630 for A, B, C, DRB1 and DQB1; about 520 for DQA1; approximately 600 for DPA1; and approximately 450 for DPB1. Approximately 310 gigabases of sequencing data and approximately 85 million unique TCR sequences were included in an early release covering under 650 HLA-typed donors. Because of strong linkage in the cohort, four or five DR-DQ haplotypes were treated as single units for association and clustering. HLA typing included class I and class II loci at four-digit resolution. Every discovery cohort repertoire had been produced on one sequencing platform. Donor age, sex, ethnicity and CMV serostatus were collected together with the repertoire data. An earlier analysis of 587 of the donors applied high-throughput TCR beta sequencing to assess whether each TCR beta V gene segment acted as functional or pseudogenic. The full study reports these points: When HLA alleles, especially DR and DQ, strongly co-occurred, TCR associations were difficult to assign to individual alleles. It was suggested by the authors that the approach could potentially be generalized to other disease states and immunological phenotypes. In vitro tests confirmed that a few of the cytomegalovirus-associated TCR beta chains recognize cytomegalovirus antigens. Most CMV-associated TCR beta chains appeared to be HLA-restricted in a later analysis, and the HLA associations seemed to be driven largely by CMV exposure. In a later genetic analysis, a missense DCLRE1C variant was associated with V-gene and J-gene trimming of TCR beta chains, and the association was replicated in an independent cohort. For the cohort, immune exposure information was limited to CMV serostatus. The study gave a list of 150 to 200 TCR beta chains associated with cytomegalovirus. Linkage disequilibrium might explain the correlated functional status among segregating V segments, but an unknown experimental factor could not be excluded. A further reported finding was that TCR beta sequences accurately predicted the HLA-A and HLA-B alleles for most subjects in the first cohort. In a later analysis, several top co-occurrence clusters were reported to appear linked to parvovirus B19, influenza, CMV and Epstein-Barr virus. A cluster of highly shared sequence variants was judged likely to be a technical artifact of the sequencing pipeline. In both the original and validation cohorts, the classifier was reported to diagnose cytomegalovirus status with high specificity and sensitivity. A later analysis found that HLA-associated TCR beta chains were more clonally expanded and had lower generation probabilities than equally common non-associated chains. Sequencing depth was assumed to be roughly uniform across donors in the presence/absence analyses, though that assumption may not hold. In a later genetic analysis, fewer N-insertions in productive TCRs were reported among donors in an Asian-associated ancestry cluster than the roughly 670-donor mean. The cohort was sequenced for TCR beta chains only, and without alpha or paired-chain data the features that could be detected were limited. The 87-base-pair reads could not distinguish some IMGT-functional V segments, including TRBV6-2 and TRBV6-3, so those segments were excluded. Broadly in line with IMGT annotations, most TCR beta V segments showed up in productive rearrangements about 87% or about 30% of the time in an earlier analysis of 450 to 600 of the donors. Because HLA typing was missing for some donors at each locus, association tests included only the typed subset. A later analysis associated 17,000 or so TCR beta sequences with specific HLA alleles at a false discovery rate of 0.05. Across donors, most TCR sequences were observed very rarely, whereas some public TCRs were present in many individuals. A later analysis found that TCR association rates varied across HLA loci, with DRB1 alleles showing the most associated TCRs and HLA-C alleles the fewest. The earlier analysis of fewer than 750 of the donors excluded approximately 15 rarely observed V segments, including chromosome 9 orphons, because counts were too low.

The cohort was made up of approximately 670 healthy bone marrow donors. Cohort members were all nominally healthy when sampled, although unrecorded immune exposures were likely present. The donor was CMV seronegative and belonged to the group of several hundred seronegative cohort members. A peripheral blood sample was provided by each donor, and peripheral blood mononuclear cells were used for TCR beta sequencing. The Qiagen DNeasy Blood Extraction Kit was used to extract genomic DNA from the blood cell samples. The library was prepared using the immunoSEQ multiplex PCR assay. The multiplex PCR relied on a mix of 60 forward primers for TCR Vbeta segments and 13 reverse primers for TCR Jbeta segments. A multiplex PCR assay on genomic DNA amplified the CDR3 region of rearranged TCR beta genes. The Illumina HiSeq System was used to sequence the amplified TCR beta libraries as 87-base-pair reads. Per the authors' processing: In a later analysis, 77 million or so unique TCR beta chains were counted across the approximately 640 repertoires, and roughly 11 million of these chains were shared by at least two donors. To remove PCR and sequencing errors, raw reads were error-corrected and collapsed into unique sequences using a nearest-neighbor algorithm that merged closely related sequences. To assign V, D and J gene segments, CDR3 sequences were aligned to IMGT reference sequences. For a sequence to be retained, a match of at least six nucleotides was required to both a V gene segment and a J gene segment. A rearrangement counted as productive if the CDR3 had no stop codons and remained in frame with V and J, and every other rearrangement counted as non-productive. Following IMGT convention, CDR3 was defined as the stretch from the second conserved V-encoded cysteine to the conserved J-encoded phenylalanine. Sequences without an unambiguous match to a single V gene segment were excluded from the earlier analysis of 500 to 700 of the donors. An earlier analysis of a few hundred of the donors classified V segments as functional when productive rearrangements were above 56.7% and as segregating when the standard deviation between donors was above 5%. To diagnose cytomegalovirus status from the catalog of TCR beta chain sequences, a statistical classification framework was built. A later analysis assigned V and J genes by comparing TCR nucleotide sequences with IMGT/GENE-DB human TR gene sequences. In a later analysis, CDR3 sequences and most-parsimonious VDJ recombination scenarios were assigned using the TCRdist pipeline. In a later analysis, each TCR beta chain was defined by its CDR3 amino acid sequence together with its V-gene family, and reads lacking a unique V-gene family were excluded. A later analysis removed several hundred highly shared, low-generation-probability nucleotide sequences to deal with suspected cross-contamination and a sequencing artifact. In a later analysis, a clonal expansion index for each public chain was calculated from normalized within-repertoire ranks of inferred template counts. In a later analysis, generation probabilities were computed with a VDJ recombination model fitted to out-of-frame rearrangements, and the resulting probabilities were checked against IGoR. In a later analysis, TCR-TCR, TCR-HLA and TCR-CMV co-occurrence was scored with hypergeometric tests, and a repertoire-size bias correction was applied to TCR pairs. A later analysis estimated false discovery rates by permuting HLA or CMV assignments 20 times. A later analysis grouped co-occurring TCRs with DBSCAN, adding TCRdist sequence similarity when clustering within HLA-allele-positive subsets. For co-occurrence clustering, repertoires with fewer than 30,000 or more than 120,000 public chains were excluded, along with five repertoires with anomalous nucleotide sharing. TCRdb mirrors the immuneACCESS table, restricted to in-frame sequences. Some clones are absent from its copies; in checked studies, under half trace to an unresolved V gene, and the reason for the others is unknown. V and J calls and clone size come straight from that table; D and trimming were deduced from the DNA. This sample gives fewer than 250,000 clones in total; 75% to 80% of them show up just once. In total, the top ten clones hold around 2% of the sample.

The CDR3 measures 18 amino acids from cysteine to phenylalanine. Of all the DNA, just the CDR3 is kept, 54 bases in frame from base 1. As to this clone: What antigen it recognizes has not been identified. No much larger clone is present one base from it, and per-base qualities are unavailable.

The rearrangement joined TRBV21-1 to TRBJ2-6; the table names TRBD1, a call not compared with the DNA. TRBV21-1 is a pseudogene. Sequenced material: PBMCs. The clonotype was recovered from a man in his late teens or twenties in good health and CMV-seronegative. CDR3 protein: CASSRPGQGVSGANVLTF. At the DNA level, the sequence is TGTGCCAGCAGCAGGCCGGGACAGGGCGTCTCTGGGGCCAACGTCCTGACTTTC.